Described below is a single T cell receptor beta chain sequence and its context. This CDR3 has 12 residues. These data come from a study of shared clonotypes between healthy human individuals. Profiled with immunoSEQ multiplex PCR; TCRdb holds only in-frame clones, not every one. The sample holds more than 450,000 clones; 79% are singletons and the top ten take over 10%. The genes are TRBV21-1 and TRBJ1-2; the table's D gene call, TRBD1, was not cross checked with the DNA. TRBV21-1 is recorded as a pseudogene. The TCR originated in a woman between 40 and 55 years old in good health. Some clones in this sample may be carry-over from other donors' samples. The sequenced material came from PBMCs. CDR3: CASNVGTDGYTF. The CDR3, as DNA: TGTGCCAGCAACGTCGGGACAGATGGCTACACCTTC.